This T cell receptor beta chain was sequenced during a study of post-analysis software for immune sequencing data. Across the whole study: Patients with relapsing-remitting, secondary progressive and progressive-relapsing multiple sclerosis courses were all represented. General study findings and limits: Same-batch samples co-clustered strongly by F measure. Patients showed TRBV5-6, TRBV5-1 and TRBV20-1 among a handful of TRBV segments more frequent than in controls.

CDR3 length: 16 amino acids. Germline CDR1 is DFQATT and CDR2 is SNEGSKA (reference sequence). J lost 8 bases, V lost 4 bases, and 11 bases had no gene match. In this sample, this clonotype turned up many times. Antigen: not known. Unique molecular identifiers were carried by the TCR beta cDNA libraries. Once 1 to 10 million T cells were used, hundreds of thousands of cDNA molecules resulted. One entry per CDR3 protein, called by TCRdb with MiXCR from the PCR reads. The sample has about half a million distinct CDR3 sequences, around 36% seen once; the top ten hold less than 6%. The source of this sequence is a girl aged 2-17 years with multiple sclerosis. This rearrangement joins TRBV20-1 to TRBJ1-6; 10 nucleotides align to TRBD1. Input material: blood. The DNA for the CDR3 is TGCAGTGCTACCGCCTCACGACAGGGGGCGGATTCACCCCTCCACTTT. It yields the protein CSATASRQGADSPLHF.